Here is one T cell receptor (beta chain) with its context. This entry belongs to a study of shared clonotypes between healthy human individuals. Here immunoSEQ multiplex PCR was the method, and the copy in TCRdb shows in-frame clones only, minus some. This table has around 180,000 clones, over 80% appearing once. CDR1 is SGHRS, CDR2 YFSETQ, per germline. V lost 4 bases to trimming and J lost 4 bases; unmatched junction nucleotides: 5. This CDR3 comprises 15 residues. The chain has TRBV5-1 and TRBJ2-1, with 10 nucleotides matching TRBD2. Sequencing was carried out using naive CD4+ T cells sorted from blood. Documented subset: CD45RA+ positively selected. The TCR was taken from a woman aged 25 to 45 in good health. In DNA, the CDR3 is TGCGCCAGCAGCCCTCGGACTAGCGGATACAATGAGCAGTTCTTC. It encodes CASSPRTSGYNEQFF. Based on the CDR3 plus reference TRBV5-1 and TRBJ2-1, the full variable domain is KAGVTQTPRYLIKTRGQQVTLSCSPISGHRSVSWYQQTPGQGLQFLFEYFSETQRNKGNFPGRFSGRQFSNSRSEMNVSTLELGDSALYLCASSPRTSGYNEQFFGPGTRLTVL.